This entry lists 20 T cell receptor beta chains sequenced from one sample in a study of OX40 agonist ivuxolimab in advanced cancers. Using immunoSEQ multiplex PCR, the repertoire was profiled, and TCRdb retains in-frame clones only, with some absent. The sample gives some 70,000 clones, 88% of which show up once; roughly 1% is in the top ten. Specimen: CD4+ or CD8+ T cells sorted from blood, collected in a trial of the OX40 agonist ivuxolimab. The receptors were gathered from an adult with an advanced solid tumor such as melanoma, head and neck, liver or kidney cancer.

V is TRBV10-3 and J is TRBJ2-3, with D unclear. Germline V gives CDR1 ENHRY, CDR2 SYGVKD. The CDR3 is 14 amino acids. V lost 3 bases and J lost 10, with 17 bases in between. CDR3 in DNA: TGTGCCATCAGTGAAGATCCGAGGCAATCTGCGCAGTATTTT. This gives the protein CAISEDPRQSAQYF.

The chain links TRBV5-1 to TRBJ1-2; 8 bases align to TRBD1. The germline gives CDR1 SGHRS, CDR2 YFSETQ. This CDR3 region has 13 residues. Losses at the gene ends were 5 bases for V and 3 bases for J; bases not matched to a gene: 3. The CDR3 coding sequence is TGCGCCAGCAGACTGGACAGGGACTATGGCTACACCTTC. It is translated as CASRLDRDYGYTF.

This clone was observed a single time. V is TRBV5-1 and J is TRBJ1-1; perhaps TRBD1 as D (6 bases). CDR1 and CDR2 (germline): SGHRS, YFSETQ. The CDR3 length is 16 residues. V shed 4 bases and J shed 1 base, with 17 bases lying between them. CDR3 region: CASSTIFGTSNTEAFF. CDR3 in DNA: TGCGCCAGCAGCACCATATTTGGGACATCGAACACTGAAGCTTTCTTT.

Remarks on this clone: Other DNA variants within this sample encode the same CDR3. The gene calls are TRBV2 and TRBJ2-2, with D tentatively TRBD1 (5 bases). Germline V gene lookup returns CDR1 SNHLY and CDR2 FYNNEI. The CDR3 covers 14 residues. Deletions cut 4 bases from V and 0 bases from J, with 6 bases between. CDR3 in DNA: TGTGCCAGCAGTGGGACAACGAACACCGGGGAGCTGTTTTTT. It yields the protein CASSGTTNTGELFF.

The chain carries TRBV7-9 and TRBJ1-1; D remains unclear. The CDR3 has 14 residues. Germline-derived CDR1 and CDR2 are SEHNR and FQNEAQ (reference sequence). The V end lost 2 bases, the J end lost 6 bases, and 13 bases lay between the germline ends. Here the CDR3 reads CASSLPNTGPEAFF. The CDR3 DNA reads as TGTGCCAGCAGCTTACCTAACACCGGGCCTGAAGCTTTCTTT.

V and J are TRBV19 and TRBJ2-1; TRBD1 matches 11 bases. J gave up 4 bases and V 7 bases, and 6 bases lay outside the gene matches. Germline V CDR1 and CDR2: LNHDA, SQIVND (reference sequence). This CDR3 is built from 15 residues. CDR3 loop: CASTLGQGAYNEQFF. CDR3 nucleotides: TGTGCCAGTACCCTTGGACAGGGGGCTTACAATGAGCAGTTCTTC.

In nucleotides, the CDR3 is TGTGCCAGCAGCCCCACAGGCAGTGGCTACAATGAGCAGTTCTTC. This translates into CASSPTGSGYNEQFF. The chain is built from TRBV5-4 and TRBJ2-1; the D gene is possibly TRBD1 (5 bases). Germline CDR1 reads SGHNT; CDR2 reads YYREEE (reference sequence). The CDR3 length is 15 residues. Trimming stripped 4 bases from V and 3 bases from J, with 14 bases between.

V and J are TRBV30 and TRBJ1-1, with D uncertain. The CDR3 is 13 amino acids. Trimming took off 0 bases at V and 1 base at J, with 6 bases between the two ends. In germline, CDR1 is GTSNPN, CDR2 SVGIG (reference sequence). CDR3 sequence reads: CAWSVPPNTEAFF. The CDR3, as DNA: TGTGCCTGGAGTGTACCTCCGAACACTGAAGCTTTCTTT.

V and J are TRBV7-9 and TRBJ2-7; 7 nucleotides agree with TRBD2. V shed 5 bases, J shed 0 bases, and the junction held 4 bases outside the gene matches. Looked up from germline, CDR1 is SEHNR and CDR2 is FQNEAQ (reference sequence). CDR3 size: 14 residues. The CDR3: CASSHSGPSYEQYF. CDR3 in DNA: TGTGCCAGCAGCCATAGCGGGCCCTCCTACGAGCAGTACTTC.

The J gene is TRBJ2-1, the V gene TRBV11-1, with 10 bases matching TRBD2. V lost 4 bases, J lost 4 bases, and 10 bases stayed unmatched. The CDR3 covers 17 residues. The germline V gene has CDR1 SGHAT and CDR2 FQDESV (reference sequence). CDR3 residues: CASSSSNLAGEYNEQFF. The CDR3 bases are TGTGCCAGCAGCTCATCAAACCTAGCGGGGGAGTACAATGAGCAGTTCTTC.

The chain couples TRBV5-1 to TRBJ2-3, with TRBD1 as a possible D gene (5 bases). Germline CDR1 SGHRS, CDR2 YFSETQ. The CDR3 consists of 14 residues. V shed 0 bases and J shed 4 bases, with 9 bases lying between them. CDR3: CASSLDLGADTQYF. DNA of the CDR3: TGCGCCAGCAGCTTGGATTTAGGGGCAGATACGCAGTATTTT. Looking up the rest from reference TRBV5-1 and TRBJ2-3 gives the full variable domain: KAGVTQTPRYLIKTRGQQVTLSCSPISGHRSVSWYQQTPGQGLQFLFEYFSETQRNKGNFPGRFSGRQFSNSRSEMNVSTLELGDSALYLCASSLDLGADTQYFGPGTRLTVL.

The chain uses TRBV5-1 and TRBJ2-1; TRBD2 aligns across 12 bases. After removal of 4 bases from V and 5 bases from J, the junction contained 4 bases not matched to a gene. CDR3 size: 15 residues. CDR1 is SGHRS and CDR2 is YFSETQ in the germline V gene. The CDR3 protein is CASSMRTSGDNEQFF. CDR3 in DNA: TGCGCCAGCAGCATGAGGACTAGCGGGGACAATGAGCAGTTCTTC.

The gene calls are TRBV5-1 and TRBJ2-3; 16 bases are shared with TRBD2. The CDR3 runs to 19 residues. Germline V gene lookup returns CDR1 SGHRS and CDR2 YFSETQ. V gave up 0 bases and J gave up 3 bases; unmatched junction bases: 7. The chain's CDR3 is CASSLAGTSGRAGTDTQYF. CDR3 nucleotides: TGCGCCAGCAGCTTGGCCGGGACTAGCGGGAGGGCCGGGACAGATACGCAGTATTTT.

This clone was recorded only once. V usage is TRBV11-2 and J usage is TRBJ2-7; D possibly corresponds to TRBD1 (5 bases). This CDR3 contains 15 residues. V was cut by 2 bases and J by 3 bases, with 14 bases left in between. Germline CDR1 is SGHAT and CDR2 is FQNNGV. CDR3 nucleotides: TGTGCCAGCAGCTTAAGTTATGGGGCCGACTACGAGCAGTACTTC. This gives the protein CASSLSYGADYEQYF.

The chain links TRBV7-2 to TRBJ1-5, with D unresolved. This CDR3 comprises 14 residues. In germline, CDR1 is SGHTA, CDR2 FQGNSA. Trimming shortened V by 3 bases and J by 2 bases, and 8 bases separated the two germline ends. DNA for the CDR3: TGTGCCAGCAGCTTGGGTGGGGGCAATCAGCCCCAGCATTTT. This gives the protein CASSLGGGNQPQHF.

This clone has only one observation. This sequence joins TRBV7-7 and TRBJ2-2; D perhaps matches TRBD2 (5 bases). V shed 3 bases and J shed 5 bases, with 7 bases lying between them. The CDR3 loop spans 13 amino acids. CDR1 SSHAT and CDR2 FNYEAQ come from the germline V gene (reference sequence). The CDR3 region is CASSFEGTGELFF. CDR3 in DNA: TGTGCCAGCAGCTTTGAGGGAACCGGGGAGCTGTTTTTT. The complete variable domain, with remaining parts taken from reference TRBV7-7 and TRBJ2-2, reads GAGVSQSPRYKVTKRGQDVTLRCDPISSHATLYWYQQALGQGPEFLTYFNYEAQPDKSGLPSDRFSAERPEGSISTLTIQRTEQRDSAMYRCASSFEGTGELFFGEGSRLTVL.

The chain links TRBV4-1 to TRBJ2-5; D gene uncertain. V lost 0 bases and J 8 bases, leaving 7 bases between the germline ends. The germline CDR1 and CDR2 sequences are MGHRA and YSYEKL. CDR3 length: 12 amino acids. This CDR3 reads CASSQERRTQYF. The CDR3 region has the DNA TGCGCCAGCAGCCAAGAACGGAGAACCCAGTACTTC.

Only one count was recorded for this clone. The chain has TRBV5-1 and TRBJ1-2; 7 nucleotides match TRBD1. Germline trimming cut 4 bases from V and 5 bases from J; bases unmatched to any gene: 14. The CDR3 runs to 16 residues. Germline V lookup: CDR1 SGHRS, CDR2 YFSETQ. The CDR3 DNA reads as TGCGCCAGCAGCCCCTCGACAGGGTCGAAACGGTATGGCTACACCTTC. Translating gives CASSPSTGSKRYGYTF.

This chain links TRBV7-9 with TRBJ2-7; D is possibly TRBD1 (6 bases). The CDR3 contains 13 residues. V was clipped by 1 base and J by 6 bases, with 10 bases between them. From germline, CDR1 is SEHNR and CDR2 FQNEAQ (reference sequence). The CDR3 bases are TGTGCCAGCAGCTTAGGACAGGTGGCCGAGCAGTACTTC. Translating gives CASSLGQVAEQYF.

This clone was detected once. The genes are TRBV7-8 and TRBJ1-1, with a possible D match to TRBD1 (5 bases). Germline V gene data show CDR1 as SGHVS and CDR2 as FQNEAQ. CDR3 length: 12 amino acids. Trimming stripped 6 bases from V and 6 bases from J, with 11 bases between. The CDR3: CASSVWGAEAFF. DNA of the CDR3: TGTGCCAGCAGTGTATGGGGCGCTGAAGCTTTCTTT.